The TCR beta chain under discussion was sequenced for a study of monozygotic twins with inflammatory bowel disease. Germline lookup yields CDR1 LNHDA and CDR2 SQIVND (reference sequence). The CDR3 runs to 14 residues. TCRdb re-called the 5' RACE reads, yielding one record per CDR3 amino acid sequence without DNA. This table holds 310,000 or so distinct CDR3 sequences. The sequenced material came from blood. The sequence was collected from a human donor with ulcerative colitis or Crohn's disease, or a healthy co-twin of an affected twin (not recorded which). The chain is built from TRBV19 and TRBJ2-2. The CDR3 loop is CASSIRSNTGELFF.